A selection of T cell receptor beta chains follows, all from one sample in a study of response to subunit inactivated influenza vaccine. MiXCR, applied by TCRdb to the RT-PCR reads, yields one record per CDR3 protein. The sample lists about 650,000 distinct CDR3 sequences; roughly 15% were seen once. The sample consisted of PBMCs from blood, taken roughly 15 days before vaccination. The receptors were sampled from a man in his fifties or sixties who received an inactivated influenza vaccine. CDR3s include the opening cysteine and the closing phenylalanine or tryptophan. A D gene is named only where the DNA matches it firmly. Some rows have no size entry. The others give once, few or many, or a class for an expanded clone.

len,v_gene,d_gene,j_gene,abundance,CDR3aa,CDR3nt
15,TRBV7-9,-,TRBJ2-1,-,CASSPTKTSINEQFF,TGTGCCAGCAGCCCGACGAAGACCAGCATCAATGAGCAGTTCTTC
14,TRBV4-3,-,TRBJ2-1,-,CASSQAASYNEQFF,TGCGCCAGCAGCCAAGCGGCATCCTACAATGAGCAGTTCTTC
15,TRBV18,-,TRBJ2-1,few,CASSTTLTGTNEQFF,TGTGCCAGCTCAACAACCTTAACAGGGACCAATGAGCAGTTCTTC
12,TRBV5-1,-,TRBJ2-7,-,CASGWIQGEQYF,TGCGCCAGCGGCTGGATACAGGGCGAGCAGTACTTC
15,TRBV29-1,-,TRBJ2-3,few,CSVVGVHSLTDTQYF,TGCAGCGTTGTTGGAGTGCATTCGTTGACAGATACGCAGTATTTT
13,TRBV28,-,TRBJ1-5,few,CATLWGSDQPQHF,TGTGCCACTCTGTGGGGCTCCGATCAGCCCCAGCATTTT
16,TRBV7-6,-,TRBJ2-2,-,CASSSPTSPGTGELFF,TGTGCCAGCAGCTCCCCCACTAGTCCCGGCACCGGGGAGCTGTTTTTT
13,TRBV27,-,TRBJ2-3,few,CASRAWSTDTQYF,TGTGCCAGCAGGGCTTGGAGCACAGATACGCAGTATTTT
14,TRBV7-8,-,TRBJ2-1,few,CASSRWEGENEQFF,TGTGCCAGCAGCCGATGGGAGGGGGAAAATGAGCAGTTCTTC
15,TRBV4-2,TRBD1,TRBJ1-2,few,CASSQTDREGYGYTF,TGTGCCAGCAGCCAAACCGACAGGGAAGGTTATGGCTACACCTTC
14,TRBV29-1,-,TRBJ2-3,many,CSVRTFRPTDTQYF,TGCAGCGTTCGGACTTTCAGGCCCACAGATACGCAGTATTTT
14,TRBV4-1,-,TRBJ2-7,few,CATLFEATSYEQYF,TGCGCCACCTTGTTTGAGGCCACCTCCTACGAGCAGTACTTC
14,TRBV29-1,TRBD1,TRBJ2-3,-,CSATGTVITDTQYF,TGCAGCGCGACAGGGACGGTCATCACAGATACGCAGTATTTT
12,TRBV20-1,-,TRBJ2-7,-,CSAIRDSYEQYF,TGCAGTGCTATCCGGGACTCTTACGAGCAGTACTTC
13,TRBV9,-,TRBJ2-5,few,CASSSRGQTAQYF,TGTGCCAGCAGCTCCCGAGGCCAGACGGCCCAGTACTTC
12,TRBV28,-,TRBJ2-7,-,CASAVALGEQYF,TGTGCCAGCGCCGTAGCCTTGGGAGAGCAGTACTTC
13,TRBV12-3/TRBV12-4,-,TRBJ2-5,few,CASSIGHQETQYF,TGTGCCAGCAGTATAGGACACCAAGAGACCCAGTACTTC
16,TRBV20-1,-,TRBJ1-6,-,CSARDTGFSYNSPLHF,TGCAGTGCTAGAGACACAGGGTTTAGCTATAATTCACCCCTCCACTTT
15,TRBV12-3/TRBV12-4,TRBD1,TRBJ1-1,many,CASSFAGGGGTEAFF,TGTGCCAGCAGTTTCGCAGGGGGCGGTGGCACTGAAGCTTTCTTT
15,TRBV5-4,TRBD2,TRBJ2-5,-,CASSFRLAGQETQYF,TGTGCCAGCAGCTTTCGACTAGCGGGACAAGAGACCCAGTACTTC
14,TRBV20-1,TRBD2,TRBJ2-7,-,CSASAGLAKGEQYF,TGCAGTGCTAGCGCGGGACTAGCTAAGGGCGAGCAGTACTTC
17,TRBV6-5,-,TRBJ2-2,-,CASSYSISSSNTGELFF,TGTGCCAGCAGTTACTCTATCTCCAGTTCGAACACCGGGGAGCTGTTTTTT
14,TRBV20-1,TRBD1,TRBJ1-6,-,CSAPPGTGDSPLHF,TGCAGTGCGCCCCCCGGGACAGGTGATTCACCCCTCCACTTT
14,TRBV7-2,-,TRBJ1-5,-,CASTTGSGNQPQHF,TGTGCCAGCACGACAGGCTCGGGCAATCAGCCCCAGCATTTT
13,TRBV6-1,-,TRBJ2-5,-,CASSLAKTQTQYF,TGTGCCAGCAGTCTAGCGAAGACCCAGACCCAGTACTTC
17,TRBV28,TRBD2,TRBJ2-3,-,CASSSASGGRSTDTQYF,TGTGCCAGCAGTTCGGCTAGCGGGGGGCGAAGCACAGATACGCAGTATTTT
13,TRBV20-1,-,TRBJ1-5,few,CSANSDSNQPQHF,TGCAGTGCTAATTCAGATAGCAATCAGCCCCAGCATTTT
13,TRBV29-1,-,TRBJ2-2,few,CSVRVDWGGELFF,TGCAGCGTTCGGGTGGATTGGGGCGGGGAGCTGTTTTTT
13,TRBV5-1,-,TRBJ1-2,many,CASSFGASYGYTF,TGCGCCAGCAGCTTCGGGGCGTCCTATGGCTACACCTTC
13,TRBV4-3,-,TRBJ2-3,few,CASSQAPENTQYF,TGCGCCAGCAGCCAAGCTCCCGAGAATACGCAGTATTTT